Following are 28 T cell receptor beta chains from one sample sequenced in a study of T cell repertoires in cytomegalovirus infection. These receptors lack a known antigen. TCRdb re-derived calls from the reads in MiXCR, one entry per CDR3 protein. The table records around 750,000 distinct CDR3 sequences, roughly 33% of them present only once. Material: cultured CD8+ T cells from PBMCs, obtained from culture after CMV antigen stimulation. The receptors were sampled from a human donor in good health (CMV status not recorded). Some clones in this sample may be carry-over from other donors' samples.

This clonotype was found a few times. In DNA, the CDR3 is TGTGCCAGTAGCGCCTTGCCCTCGAACACCGGGGAGCTGTTTTTT. Translation gives CASSALPSNTGELFF. The chain carries TRBV5-3 and TRBJ2-2, with a weak D call TRBD2 (5 bases). TRBV5-3 belongs to the ORF category, with a function that is uncertain. Deletions cut 8 bases from V and 0 bases from J, with 14 bases between. This CDR3 comprises 15 residues.

The CDR3 reads CASSLQGLRSGANVLTF. CDR3 sequence (DNA): TGTGCCAGCAGCTTACAGGGGTTACGCTCTGGGGCCAACGTCCTGACTTTC. The chain links TRBV11-3 to TRBJ2-6; a possible D gene is TRBD1 (6 bases). The CDR3 sequence is 17 residues long. Trimming cost V 2 bases and J 0 bases, with 11 bases left between them. Germline V gene data show CDR1 as SGHNT and CDR2 as YENEEA. The full variable domain, rest sourced from reference TRBV11-3 and TRBJ2-6, is EAGVVQSPRYKIIEKKQPVAFWCNPISGHNTLYWYLQNLGQGPELLIRYENEEAVDDSQLPKDRFSAERLKGVDSTLKIQPAELGDSAVYLCASSLQGLRSGANVLTFGAGSRLTVL.

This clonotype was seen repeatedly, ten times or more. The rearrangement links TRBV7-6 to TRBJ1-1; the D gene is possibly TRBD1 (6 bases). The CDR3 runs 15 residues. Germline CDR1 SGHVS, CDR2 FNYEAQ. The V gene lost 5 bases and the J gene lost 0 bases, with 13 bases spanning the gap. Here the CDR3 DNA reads TGTGCCAGCAGCCCTGGACAGTCCATGAACACTGAAGCTTTCTTT. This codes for CASSPGQSMNTEAFF.

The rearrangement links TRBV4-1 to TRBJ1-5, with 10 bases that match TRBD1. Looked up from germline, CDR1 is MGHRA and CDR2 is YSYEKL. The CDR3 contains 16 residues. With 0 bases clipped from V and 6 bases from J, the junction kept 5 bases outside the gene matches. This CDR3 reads CASSQDGDRGSQPQHF. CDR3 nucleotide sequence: TGCGCCAGCAGCCAAGATGGGGACAGGGGTTCTCAGCCCCAGCATTTT.

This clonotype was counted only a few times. CDR3 nucleotides: TGTGCCAGCACCTTACAGGGGGAGAACACTGAAGCTTTCTTT. It codes for CASTLQGENTEAFF. This chain joins TRBV6-5 and TRBJ1-1, with TRBD1 matching over 8 bases. J lost 1 base, V lost 7 bases, and 5 bases had no gene match. Per the germline V gene, CDR1 is MNHEY and CDR2 is SVGAGI. This CDR3 has 14 amino acids.

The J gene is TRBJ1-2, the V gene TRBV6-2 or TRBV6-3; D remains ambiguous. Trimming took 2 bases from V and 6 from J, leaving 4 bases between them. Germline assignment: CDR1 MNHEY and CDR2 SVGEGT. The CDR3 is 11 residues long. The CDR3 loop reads CASSYPDGYTF. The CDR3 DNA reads TGTGCCAGCAGTTACCCTGATGGCTACACCTTC.

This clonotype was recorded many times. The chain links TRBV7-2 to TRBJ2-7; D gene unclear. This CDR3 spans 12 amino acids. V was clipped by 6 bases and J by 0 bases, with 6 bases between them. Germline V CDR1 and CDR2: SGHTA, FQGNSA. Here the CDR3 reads CASRGFSYEQYF. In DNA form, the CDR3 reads TGTGCCAGCAGGGGCTTCTCCTACGAGCAGTACTTC.

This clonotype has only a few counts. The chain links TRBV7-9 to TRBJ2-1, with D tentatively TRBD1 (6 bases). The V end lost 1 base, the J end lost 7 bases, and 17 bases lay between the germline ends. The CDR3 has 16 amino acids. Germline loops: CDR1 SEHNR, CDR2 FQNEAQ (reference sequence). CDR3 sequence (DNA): TGTGCCAGCAGCTTAGACAGGGTTTCGTTGGAGAATGAGCAGTTCTTC. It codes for CASSLDRVSLENEQFF.

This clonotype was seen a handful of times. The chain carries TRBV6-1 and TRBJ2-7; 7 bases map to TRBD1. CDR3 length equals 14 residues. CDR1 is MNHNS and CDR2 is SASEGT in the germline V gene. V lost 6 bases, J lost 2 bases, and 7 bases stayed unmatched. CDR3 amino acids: CASRLQTGPYEQYV. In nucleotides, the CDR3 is TGTGCCAGCAGACTCCAGACAGGGCCCTACGAGCAGTACGTC.

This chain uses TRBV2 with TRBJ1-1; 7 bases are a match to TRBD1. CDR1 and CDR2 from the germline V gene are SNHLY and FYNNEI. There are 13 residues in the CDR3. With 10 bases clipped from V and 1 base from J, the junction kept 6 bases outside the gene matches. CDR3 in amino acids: CANQGGWNTEAFF. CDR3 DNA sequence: TGTGCCAACCAGGGGGGATGGAACACTGAAGCTTTCTTT.

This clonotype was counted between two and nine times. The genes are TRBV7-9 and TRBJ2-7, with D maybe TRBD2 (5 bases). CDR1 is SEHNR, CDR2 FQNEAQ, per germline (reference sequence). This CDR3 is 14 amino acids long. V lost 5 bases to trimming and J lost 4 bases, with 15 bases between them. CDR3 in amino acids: CASSLDGRGYEQYV. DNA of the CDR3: TGTGCCAGCAGCCTGGACGGCCGCGGGTACGAGCAGTACGTC.

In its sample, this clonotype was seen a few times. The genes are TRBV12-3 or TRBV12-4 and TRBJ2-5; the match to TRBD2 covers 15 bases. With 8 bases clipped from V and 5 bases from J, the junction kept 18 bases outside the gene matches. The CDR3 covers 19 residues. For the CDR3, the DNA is TGTGCCAGCCTGGGGACTAGCGGGGGGCAAGGGGGTTGGAGGGAGACCCAGTACTTC. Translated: CASLGTSGGQGGWRETQYF.

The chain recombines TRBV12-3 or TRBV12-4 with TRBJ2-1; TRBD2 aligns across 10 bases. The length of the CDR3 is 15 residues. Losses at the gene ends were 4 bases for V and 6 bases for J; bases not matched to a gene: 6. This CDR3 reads CASSSSGGFFNEQFF. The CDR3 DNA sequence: TGTGCCAGCAGTTCTAGCGGGGGTTTCTTCAATGAGCAGTTCTTC.

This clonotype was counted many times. In nucleotides, the CDR3 is TGTGCCAGCAGCTTACGGGGGCTGGAGACCCAGTACTTC. Translated, it gives CASSLRGLETQYF. The V call is TRBV7-2, the J call TRBJ2-5, with D perhaps matching TRBD1 or TRBD2 (6 bases each). Germline CDR1 SGHTA, CDR2 FQGNSA. V was shortened by 2 bases and J by 5 bases, with 9 bases between the two germline ends. This CDR3 contains 13 residues.

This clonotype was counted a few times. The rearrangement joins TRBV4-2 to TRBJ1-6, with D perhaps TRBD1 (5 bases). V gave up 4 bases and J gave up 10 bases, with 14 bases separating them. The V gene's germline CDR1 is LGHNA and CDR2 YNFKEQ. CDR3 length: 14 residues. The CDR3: CASSPGSRYSPLHF. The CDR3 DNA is TGTGCCAGCAGCCCAGGGAGCAGGTACTCACCCCTCCACTTT.

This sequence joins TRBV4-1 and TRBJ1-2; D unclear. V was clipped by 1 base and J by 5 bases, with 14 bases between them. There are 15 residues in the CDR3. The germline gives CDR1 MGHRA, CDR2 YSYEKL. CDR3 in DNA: TGCGCCAGCAGCCAAGGGCTGTCAGACCTGTATGGCTACACCTTC. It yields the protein CASSQGLSDLYGYTF.

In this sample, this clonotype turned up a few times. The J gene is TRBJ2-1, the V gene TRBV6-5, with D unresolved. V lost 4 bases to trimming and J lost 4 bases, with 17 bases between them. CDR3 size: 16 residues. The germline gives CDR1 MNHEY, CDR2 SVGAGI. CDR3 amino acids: CASSLLSGDGYNEQFF. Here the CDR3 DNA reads TGTGCCAGCAGTTTATTATCTGGTGATGGTTACAATGAGCAGTTCTTC.

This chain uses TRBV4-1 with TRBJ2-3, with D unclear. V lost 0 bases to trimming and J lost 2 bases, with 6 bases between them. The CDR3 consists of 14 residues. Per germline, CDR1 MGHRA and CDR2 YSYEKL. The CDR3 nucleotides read TGCGCCAGCAGCCAAGAGATGGACACAGATACGCAGTATTTT. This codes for CASSQEMDTDTQYF.

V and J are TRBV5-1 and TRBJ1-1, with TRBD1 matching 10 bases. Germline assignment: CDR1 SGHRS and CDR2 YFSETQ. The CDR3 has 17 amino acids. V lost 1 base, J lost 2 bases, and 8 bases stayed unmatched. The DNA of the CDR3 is TGCGCCAGCAGCTTGCGGGGGACAGGGGCGTTTAACACTGAAGCTTTCTTT. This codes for CASSLRGTGAFNTEAFF.

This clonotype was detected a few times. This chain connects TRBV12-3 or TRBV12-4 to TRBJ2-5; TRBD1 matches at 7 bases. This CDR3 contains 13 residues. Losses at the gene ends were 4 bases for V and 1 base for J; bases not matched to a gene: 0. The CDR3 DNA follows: TGTGCCAGCAGTTCAGGGGGCCAAGAGACCCAGTACTTC. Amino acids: CASSSGGQETQYF.

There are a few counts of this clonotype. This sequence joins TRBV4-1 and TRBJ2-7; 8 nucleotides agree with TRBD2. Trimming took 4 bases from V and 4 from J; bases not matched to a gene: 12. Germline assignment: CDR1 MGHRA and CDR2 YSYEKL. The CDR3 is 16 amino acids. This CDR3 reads CASSRLYSSGYYEQYF. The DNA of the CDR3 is TGCGCCAGCAGCCGACTGTATTCTAGCGGGTATTACGAGCAGTACTTC.

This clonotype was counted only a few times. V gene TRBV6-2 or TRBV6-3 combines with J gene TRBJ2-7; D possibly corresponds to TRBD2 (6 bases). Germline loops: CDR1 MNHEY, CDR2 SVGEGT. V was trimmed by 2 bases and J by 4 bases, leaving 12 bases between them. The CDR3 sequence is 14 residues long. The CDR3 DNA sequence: TGTGCCAGCAGTTACGCGGGAAGAGCGTACGAGCAGTACGTC. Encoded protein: CASSYAGRAYEQYV.

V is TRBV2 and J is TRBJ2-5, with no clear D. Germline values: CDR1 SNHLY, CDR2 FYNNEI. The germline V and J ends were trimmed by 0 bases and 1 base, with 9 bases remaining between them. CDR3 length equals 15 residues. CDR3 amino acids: CASSEALRLQETQYF. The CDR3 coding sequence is TGTGCCAGCAGTGAAGCCCTCAGGCTCCAAGAGACCCAGTACTTC.

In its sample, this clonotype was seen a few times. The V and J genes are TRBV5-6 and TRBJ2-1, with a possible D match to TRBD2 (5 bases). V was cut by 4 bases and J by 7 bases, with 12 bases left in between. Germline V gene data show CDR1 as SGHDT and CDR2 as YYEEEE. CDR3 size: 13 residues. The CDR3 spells CASSPRPGNEQFF. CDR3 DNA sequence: TGTGCCAGCAGCCCTAGACCGGGGAATGAGCAGTTCTTC.

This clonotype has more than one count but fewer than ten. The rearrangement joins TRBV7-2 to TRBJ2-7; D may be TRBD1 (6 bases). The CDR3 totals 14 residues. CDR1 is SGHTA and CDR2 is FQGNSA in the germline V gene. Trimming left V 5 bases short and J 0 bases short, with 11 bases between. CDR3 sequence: CASSPGRGSYEQYV. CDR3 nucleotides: TGTGCCAGCAGCCCTGGCAGGGGCTCCTACGAGCAGTACGTC.

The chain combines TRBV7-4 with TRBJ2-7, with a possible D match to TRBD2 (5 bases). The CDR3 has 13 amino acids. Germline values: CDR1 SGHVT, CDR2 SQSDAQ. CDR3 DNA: TGTACCAGCAGCTCCCGGGGTATGGGCGAGCAGTACGTC. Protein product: CTSSSRGMGEQYV.

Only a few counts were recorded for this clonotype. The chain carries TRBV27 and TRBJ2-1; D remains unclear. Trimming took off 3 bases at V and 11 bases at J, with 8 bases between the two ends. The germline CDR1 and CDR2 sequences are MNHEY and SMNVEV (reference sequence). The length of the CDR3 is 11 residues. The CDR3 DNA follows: TGTGCCAGCAGTTTTGCGGAGCAGCAGTTCTTC. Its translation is CASSFAEQQFF.

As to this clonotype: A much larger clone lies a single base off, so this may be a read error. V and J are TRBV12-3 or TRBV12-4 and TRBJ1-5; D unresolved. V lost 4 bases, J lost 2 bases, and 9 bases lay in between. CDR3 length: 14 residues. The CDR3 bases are TGTGCCAGCAGTTCGGACTGGCGCAATCAGCCCCAGCATTTT. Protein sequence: CASSSDWRNQPQHF.